This TCR beta chain is drawn from a study of CD8 T cells in Susac syndrome. On this clonotype: The antigen remains undetermined.

Stable or active relapsing-remitting multiple sclerosis, untreated and meeting revised McDonald criteria, defined the controls. Deletions cut 6 bases from V and 5 bases from J, with 15 bases between. This CDR3 comprises 14 residues. Per germline, CDR1 SGDLS and CDR2 YYNGEE. An amount of RNA that ranged from roughly 0.45 to 1 ug was reverse transcribed with random hexamers. MiXCR was run by TCRdb on the immunoSEQ multiplex PCR reads, yielding one entry per CDR3 protein. The top ten clones hold 0.2% to 0.25% of a sample with 150,000 or so distinct CDR3 sequences, about 94% of them seen once. Study observations and caveats: The number of individuals included in the study's TCR sequencing and HLA analysis was acknowledged as relatively small.

This receptor was taken from a human donor with multiple sclerosis. This chain uses TRBV9 with TRBJ2-1; D unresolved. Sequencing used CD8+ T cells from PBMCs. In DNA form, the CDR3 reads TGTGCCAGCAACGTGGGTGGGGTCCACAATGAGCAGTTCTTC. Its translation is CASNVGGVHNEQFF.